There are a few counts of the clone carrying this TCR beta chain. TCR beta CDR3 regions were amplified from RNA. First-round RT-PCR targeting the TCR CDR3 was performed with the HTBI primer set. TCRdb re-called the multiplex PCR reads with MiXCR, one entry per CDR3 protein. This table has hundreds of thousands of distinct CDR3 sequences, roughly 14% appearing once. Patients aged 18 to 65 with hyperthyroidism were newly diagnosed, with duration under 2 months. This sample is part of a study of T cells in Graves' hyperthyroidism and ophthalmopathy. V dropped 4 bases and J dropped 4; count of bases not matched to a gene: 8. Looked up from germline, CDR1 is SGHKS and CDR2 is YYEKEE (reference sequence). This CDR3 spans 16 amino acids.

Sample: blood. This TCR came from a woman aged 18-30 years with Graves' hyperthyroidism. The genes are TRBV5-5 and TRBJ2-6; 7 bases agree with TRBD2. The CDR3 region is CASSRWGEGGANVLTF. CDR3 DNA sequence: TGTGCCAGCAGCCGCTGGGGGGAGGGAGGGGCCAACGTCCTGACTTTC.